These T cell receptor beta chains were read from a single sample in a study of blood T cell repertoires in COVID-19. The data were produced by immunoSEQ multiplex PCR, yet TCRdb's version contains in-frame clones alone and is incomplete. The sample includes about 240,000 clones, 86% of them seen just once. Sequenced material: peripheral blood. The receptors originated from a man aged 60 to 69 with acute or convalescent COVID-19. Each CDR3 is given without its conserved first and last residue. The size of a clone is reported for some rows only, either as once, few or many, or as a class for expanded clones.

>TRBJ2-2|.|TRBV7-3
ASSRDRTNTGELF
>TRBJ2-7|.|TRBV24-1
ATSDRTGTYEQY
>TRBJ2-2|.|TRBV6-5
ASSSGTVHTGELF
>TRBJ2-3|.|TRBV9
ASSVEGGVGEDTQY
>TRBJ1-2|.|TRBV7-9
ASSSDGGYGYT
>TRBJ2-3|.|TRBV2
ASSEEAVAGTDTQY
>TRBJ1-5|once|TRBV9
ASSPGQGPNQPQH
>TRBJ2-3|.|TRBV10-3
AISRTSGTAFSTDTQY
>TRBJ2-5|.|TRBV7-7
ASSLPGGSRETQY
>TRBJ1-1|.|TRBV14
ASSQDVTGGEAF
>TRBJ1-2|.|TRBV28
ASFNREPYGYT
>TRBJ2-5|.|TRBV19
ASSHSSGSGETQY
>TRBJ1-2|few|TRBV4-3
ASSQDLGRGQGGYT
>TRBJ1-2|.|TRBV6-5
ASSYLGGSNYGYT
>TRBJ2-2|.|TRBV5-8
ASSLAVTGELF
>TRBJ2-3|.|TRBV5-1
ASSLEGHPTDTQY
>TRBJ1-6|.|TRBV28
ASSPFGQGNSPLH
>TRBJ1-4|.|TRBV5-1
ASSSGQATNEKLF
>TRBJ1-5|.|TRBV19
ASSRGGVNQPQH
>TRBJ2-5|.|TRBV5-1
ASRSPGTSGSGETQY
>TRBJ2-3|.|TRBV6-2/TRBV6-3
ASSRDTLTDTQY
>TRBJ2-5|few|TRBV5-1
ASSPGRLYQETQY
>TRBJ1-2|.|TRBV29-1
SALGQRLANYGYT
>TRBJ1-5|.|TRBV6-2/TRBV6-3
ASSYRASGSQPQH
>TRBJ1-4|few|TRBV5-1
ASSSSGFDSEKLF
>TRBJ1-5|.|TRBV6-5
ASSYRTGQPQH
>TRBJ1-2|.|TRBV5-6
ASSLELHYGYT
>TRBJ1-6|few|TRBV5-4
ASSFSADGGRSPLH
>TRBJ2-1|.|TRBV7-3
ASSQEVGSYNEQF
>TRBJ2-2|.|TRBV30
AWSAGQGANTGELF
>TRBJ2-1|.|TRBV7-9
AGDGTSGRYNEQF
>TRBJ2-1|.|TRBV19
ASTPAPGTSGTNNEQF
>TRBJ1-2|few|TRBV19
ASSKDRAYGYT
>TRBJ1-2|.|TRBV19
ASSPRTGENYGYT
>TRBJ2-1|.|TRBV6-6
ASTRGLAGGNEQF
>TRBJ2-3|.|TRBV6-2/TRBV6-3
ASSPRGFTDTQY
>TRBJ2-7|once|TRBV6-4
AKTRSSYEQY
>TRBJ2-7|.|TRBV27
ASSTWDRGLHEQY
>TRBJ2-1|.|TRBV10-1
ASRVQRYNEQF
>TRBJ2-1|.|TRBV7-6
ASSLIAGVSRGNEQF
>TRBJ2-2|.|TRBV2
ASFGQTNTGELF
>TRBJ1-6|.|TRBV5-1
ASSLETGGNSPLH
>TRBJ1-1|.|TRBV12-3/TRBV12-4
ASSLTQAEAF
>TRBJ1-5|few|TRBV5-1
ASSPGQGLNQPQH
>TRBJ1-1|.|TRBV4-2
ASSQDPWEANTEAF
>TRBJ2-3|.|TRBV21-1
ASSKDVSTDTQY
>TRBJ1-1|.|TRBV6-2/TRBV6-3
ASSSTENTEAF
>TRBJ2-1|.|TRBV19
ASSIEGGSGLYNEQF
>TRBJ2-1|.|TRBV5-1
ASSSKTSGPEQF
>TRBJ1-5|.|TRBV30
AWSTPYGDYRQPQH
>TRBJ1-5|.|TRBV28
ASSSRGGGSNQPQH
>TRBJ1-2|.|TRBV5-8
ASSYPGFGDYGYT
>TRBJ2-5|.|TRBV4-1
ASSQSSGQANKETQY
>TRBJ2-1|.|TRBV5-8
ASSLNRGRTYNEQF
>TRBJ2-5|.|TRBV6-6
ASSPGQGTGETQY
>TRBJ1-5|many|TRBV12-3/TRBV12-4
ASSLPGDQPQH
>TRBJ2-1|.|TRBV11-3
ASSLRGNQDNEQF